The sequence of this T cell receptor beta chain was determined in a study of blood T cell repertoires in COVID-19. The overall study: Samples taken during acute and convalescent COVID-19 were collected in the United States, Italy and Spain. Nucleic acid was either cDNA or gDNA, and it came from T cells, B-cell-depleted T cells, or PBMCs.

The sample holds a few counts of this clone. Germline assignment: CDR1 SGHKS and CDR2 YYEKEE (reference sequence). This CDR3 comprises 15 residues. With 0 bases removed from V and 0 bases from J, the gap between germline ends came to 7 bases. Original analysis: The authors estimated nucleated cell counts from reference gene primer amplification. This table comes from immunoSEQ multiplex PCR, and its TCRdb copy is limited to in-frame clones, with some not included. The V and J calls and clone size were taken over from that table, and D and trimming were inferred from the DNA. The sample yields some 210,000 clones, 92% seen once.

This receptor was identified in a young man with acute or convalescent COVID-19. The chain links TRBV5-5 to TRBJ1-3; D gene unclear. Material for sequencing was peripheral blood. DNA for the CDR3: TGTGCCAGCAGCTTGGTCCCAGGCTCTGGAAACACCATATATTTT. It codes for CASSLVPGSGNTIYF. Full variable domain (rest looked up from reference TRBV5-5 and TRBJ1-3): DAGVTQSPTHLIKTRGQQVTLRCSPISGHKSVSWYQQVLGQGPQFIFQYYEKEERGRGNFPDRFSARQFPNYSSELNVNALLLGDSALYLCASSLVPGSGNTIYFGEGSWLTVV.